This T cell receptor beta chain was captured by sequencing in a study of blood T cell repertoires in COVID-19. Trimming took 5 bases from V and 3 from J, leaving 14 bases between them. CDR3 size: 14 residues. The germline V gene encodes CDR1 SEHNR and CDR2 FQNEAQ (reference sequence). Methods used by the authors: Estimation of nucleated cell counts was performed using reference gene primer amplification. This table comes from immunoSEQ multiplex PCR, and its TCRdb copy is limited to in-frame clones, with some not included. For V, J and clone size, that table is used; D and trimming come from the DNA. The repertoire includes about 270,000 clones, about 86% of them detected once, and around 13% sits in the top ten. Enrolled during active infection, Seattle patients were then followed longitudinally.

This TCR came from a woman between 70 and 85 years old with COVID-19, enrolled during active disease. The chain joins TRBV7-9 to TRBJ2-7, with D hard to call. The sample consisted of peripheral blood. This CDR3 is CASSPMADNYEQYF. DNA for the CDR3: TGTGCCAGCAGCCCCATGGCCGATAACTACGAGCAGTACTTC. Using reference TRBV7-9 and TRBJ2-7 for the parts outside the CDR3, the full variable domain is DTGVSQNPRHKITKRGQNVTFRCDPISEHNRLYWYRQTLGQGPEFLTYFQNEAQLEKSRLLSDRFSAERPKGSFSTLEIQRTEQGDSAMYLCASSPMADNYEQYFGPGTRLTVT.